This TCR beta chain was sequenced in a study of T cell repertoires in ileal Crohn's disease. In the study overall: Median disease duration was approximately eight years; about 37% smoked at surgery. Postoperative therapy was given to about half: roughly 11 thiopurines, fewer than 20 anti-TNF agents.

Study-wide results and caveats: Endoscopic recurrence occurred in every patient whose clonality exceeded 26.8%.

A word on this clone: Its antigen is as yet unknown.

Profiled with immunoSEQ multiplex PCR; TCRdb holds only in-frame clones, not every one. The profile covers fewer than 7,000 clones, with roughly three quarters appearing a single time and roughly 3% taken by the ten largest. Adults with ileal or ileocolonic Crohn's disease and an indication for resection were eligible. This CDR3 spans 13 amino acids. Trimming cost V 8 bases and J 0 bases, with 11 bases left between them. This chain uses TRBV5-3 with TRBJ1-1; tentative D call: TRBD1 (5 bases). TRBV5-3 is given ORF status, its function remaining uncertain. The receptor was derived from an adult with Crohn's disease. Specimen: ileal tissue. The CDR3 DNA is TGTGCCAGGGGGGGGGAAATGAACACTGAAGCTTTCTTT. Amino acid sequence: CARGGEMNTEAFF.